This T cell receptor beta chain was documented in a study of blood T cells in healthy people across ages. Samples had at least 7 million PBMCs isolated from them. A second PCR, run for about 7 to 11 cycles, used a sample-barcoded 5' primer plus a J-beta primer mix. TCRdb re-derived calls from the 5' RACE reads in MiXCR, one entry per CDR3 protein. The sample includes around 1,600,000 distinct CDR3 sequences, approximately 39% of them seen just once. From germline, CDR1 is DFQATT and CDR2 SNEGSKA (reference sequence). With 3 bases clipped from V and 7 bases from J, the junction kept 11 bases outside the gene matches. This CDR3 has 14 amino acids. In regard to this clonotype: Its specificity is not known.

The study, taken as a whole, reports: Estimates drawn from one million T cells were deemed to understate diversity. Higher diversity and more naive CD4+ cells were features of long-lived donors, compared to aged donors.

This clonotype was obtained from a woman aged 18-29 years in good health. The V and J genes are TRBV20-1 and TRBJ2-7; TRBD2 matches at 8 bases. Sequencing was done on a sample of blood. The CDR3 protein is CSASSSGTYNEQYF. CDR3 DNA sequence: TGCAGTGCTAGCAGTAGCGGGACCTACAATGAGCAGTACTTC.